Shown below are 15 T cell receptor beta chains from a single sample sequenced in a study of CD8 T cells in ankylosing spondylitis. TCRdb passed the 5' RACE reads through MiXCR, listing each CDR3 protein once. The data hold under 450,000 distinct CDR3 sequences, with 17% observed a single time. Study-wide findings and caveats: Among TCR beta sequences, a motif of eight highly homologous variants appeared characteristic of ankylosing spondylitis blood.

These receptors are not linked to any known antigen. Sequenced input: blood, either unsorted or a sorted T cell fraction (not recorded which). Every receptor here comes from a male donor with ankylosing spondylitis.

This clonotype has only a few counts. The chain carries TRBV20-1 and TRBJ1-1; no reliable D call. Per the germline V gene, CDR1 is DFQATT and CDR2 is SNEGSKA (reference sequence). Trimming cost V 0 bases and J 1 base, with 6 bases left between them. The CDR3 has 13 residues. The CDR3 here is CSARDYQNTEAFF. The CDR3 DNA sequence: TGCAGTGCTAGAGATTACCAGAACACTGAAGCTTTCTTT.

The chain is built from TRBV7-2 and TRBJ1-2; D gene ambiguous. This CDR3 spans 14 amino acids. Per the germline V gene, CDR1 is SGHTA and CDR2 is FQGNSA. Between the trimmed V and J ends, which lost 0 bases and 0 bases, there was a span of 5 bases. CDR3 amino acids: CASSLAVPNYGYTF. The CDR3 nucleotides are TGTGCCAGCAGCTTAGCGGTCCCTAACTATGGCTACACCTTC. The full variable domain, with the rest looked up from reference TRBV7-2 and TRBJ1-2, is GAGVSQSPSNKVTEKGKDVELRCDPISGHTALYWYRQSLGQGLEFLIYFQGNSAPDKSGLPSDRFSAERTGGSVSTLTIQRTQQEDSAVYLCASSLAVPNYGYTFGSGTRLTVV.

The V call is TRBV20-1, the J call TRBJ1-2; 10 bases match TRBD1. V lost 0 bases and J lost 4; bases outside the gene matches: 14. CDR1 and CDR2 from the germline V gene are DFQATT and SNEGSKA (reference sequence). The CDR3 covers 18 residues. This CDR3 reads CSAREGPGQGYRVYGYTF. The CDR3 nucleotides read TGCAGTGCTAGAGAGGGGCCGGGACAGGGGTATAGGGTCTATGGCTACACCTTC.

This clonotype was seen only a few times. This rearrangement joins TRBV2 to TRBJ2-1; TRBD1 might be the D (5 bases). V shed 1 base and J shed 9 bases, with 13 bases lying between them. Germline lookup yields CDR1 SNHLY and CDR2 FYNNEI. CDR3 size: 14 residues. In DNA form, the CDR3 reads TGTGCCAGCAGTGAAGGCAGGGCAAACGGTGAGCAGTTCTTC. Amino acids: CASSEGRANGEQFF.

J is TRBJ1-6 and V is TRBV5-1; D gene uncertain. Germline CDR1 SGHRS, CDR2 YFSETQ. The CDR3 contains 14 residues. V lost 7 bases and J lost 6, with 14 bases in between. The CDR3 DNA is TGCGCCAGCTCCCCTCGGGGTTTTAATTCACCCCTCCACTTT. Translating it yields CASSPRGFNSPLHF.

This chain connects TRBV6-2 or TRBV6-3 to TRBJ2-1; D is perhaps TRBD2 (7 bases). The CDR3 totals 16 residues. V was cut by 6 bases and J by 5 bases, with 20 bases left in between. The germline V gene encodes CDR1 MNHEY and CDR2 SVGEGT. The CDR3 protein is CASSSLGWGGNNEQFF. The CDR3 nucleotides are TGTGCCAGCAGCTCCCTAGGGTGGGGGGGCAACAATGAGCAGTTCTTC.

V and J are TRBV6-1 and TRBJ2-2, with 7 nucleotides matching TRBD2. Per germline, CDR1 MNHNS and CDR2 SASEGT. The CDR3 extends over 15 amino acids. The V segment lost 6 bases and the J segment 1 base; nucleotides outside the gene matches: 5. The CDR3 reads CASRGLAVNTGELFF. As DNA, the CDR3 is TGTGCCAGCAGGGGCCTAGCGGTGAACACCGGGGAGCTGTTTTTT.

A few counts support this clonotype. The chain uses TRBV25-1 and TRBJ2-5; D might be TRBD1 (6 bases). Between the trimmed V and J ends, which lost 3 bases and 2 bases, there was a span of 16 bases. Germline values: CDR1 MGHDK, CDR2 SYGVNS. This CDR3 has 16 amino acids. CDR3 region: CASSDSGAGLQETQYF. The CDR3 coding sequence is TGTGCCAGCAGTGACTCAGGGGCAGGTTTACAAGAGACCCAGTACTTC.

This clonotype has a handful of counts. The gene calls are TRBV11-2 and TRBJ2-5, with unresolved D. Germline-derived CDR1 and CDR2 are SGHAT and FQNNGV. The length of the CDR3 is 15 residues. V lost 1 base to trimming and J lost 2 bases, with 11 bases between them. The CDR3 DNA follows: TGTGCCAGCAGCTTAGTTGCAGATCCGCAAGAGACCCAGTACTTC. It encodes CASSLVADPQETQYF.

This CDR3 reads CASSYRDAEQYF. Written as DNA, the CDR3 is TGTGCCAGCAGTTACCGGGACGCCGAGCAGTACTTC. The chain couples TRBV12-3 or TRBV12-4 to TRBJ2-7, with D possibly called TRBD1 or TRBD2 (5 bases each). The V and J ends lost 4 bases and 6 bases respectively, with 10 bases between them. The CDR3 sequence is 12 residues long.

The genes are TRBV20-1 and TRBJ2-2; the D gene is possibly TRBD2 (7 bases). This CDR3 region has 15 residues. The germline V gene has CDR1 DFQATT and CDR2 SNEGSKA (reference sequence). The ends were cut back, 2 bases at V and 3 bases at J, with 13 bases in the middle. CDR3 region: CSARLGGGHTGELFF. The CDR3 DNA follows: TGCAGTGCTAGACTAGGGGGGGGCCACACCGGGGAGCTGTTTTTT.

This clonotype turned up a few times. The chain carries TRBV6-1 and TRBJ1-6; tentative D call: TRBD1 (6 bases). This CDR3 contains 14 residues. The germline V and J ends were trimmed by 6 bases and 9 bases, with 15 bases remaining between them. The germline V gene encodes CDR1 MNHNS and CDR2 SASEGT. This chain's CDR3 is CASRLQGSGSPLHF. The CDR3 bases are TGTGCCAGCAGACTACAGGGTTCTGGTTCACCCCTCCACTTT.

The chain couples TRBV5-1 to TRBJ1-4; 8 bases align to TRBD1. The CDR3 length is 21 residues. Germline values: CDR1 SGHRS, CDR2 YFSETQ. With 7 bases clipped from V and 8 bases from J, the junction kept 31 bases outside the gene matches. CDR3 sequence: CASQLVSPAGQEAPGIEKLFF. The CDR3 region has the DNA TGCGCCAGCCAGCTTGTATCCCCCGCGGGACAGGAGGCACCCGGGATCGAAAAACTGTTTTTT. Complete variable domain (other parts from reference TRBV5-1 and TRBJ1-4): KAGVTQTPRYLIKTRGQQVTLSCSPISGHRSVSWYQQTPGQGLQFLFEYFSETQRNKGNFPGRFSGRQFSNSRSEMNVSTLELGDSALYLCASQLVSPAGQEAPGIEKLFFGSGTQLSVL.

This clonotype was seen a handful of times. The chain is built from TRBV5-1 and TRBJ1-2; TRBD1 is a possible D gene (6 bases). The germline V gene has CDR1 SGHRS and CDR2 YFSETQ. V was cut by 2 bases and J by 1 base, with 9 bases left in between. The CDR3 has 14 amino acids. The CDR3 reads CASSLQGGNYGYTF. The CDR3 DNA reads TGCGCCAGCAGCTTACAGGGAGGTAACTATGGCTACACCTTC.

This clonotype came up a few times. V gene TRBV30 combines with J gene TRBJ1-1; 7 bases match TRBD1. Germline V gene sequence: CDR1 GTSNPN, CDR2 SVGIG (reference sequence). The CDR3 is made up of 15 amino acids. V shed 4 bases, J shed 3 bases, and the junction held 11 bases outside the gene matches. The CDR3 spells CAWNVKGAADTEAFF. The CDR3 bases are TGTGCCTGGAACGTGAAGGGGGCTGCGGACACTGAAGCTTTCTTT.